A selection of T cell receptor beta chains follows, all from one sample in a study of early T cells in non-severe SARS-CoV-2 infection. Via MiXCR, TCRdb re-called the 5' RACE reads, giving one row per CDR3 protein. The sample yields roughly 90,000 distinct CDR3 sequences, around 13% seen once. Sequencing was done on a sample of whole blood. The receptors here all came from an adult who was a healthcare worker with PCR-confirmed SARS-CoV-2 infection or an uninfected control (not recorded which). Both conserved end residues are part of each CDR3. Each record gives: D gene, J gene, V gene, clone size, CDR3 DNA, CDR3 protein. The D gene is left open where the match is weak. For some rows the clone size is stated as once, few or many, or as a class when expanded; others skip it.

d_gene: TRBD2; j_gene: TRBJ2-7; v_gene: TRBV5-6; abundance: .; CDR3nt: TGTGCCAGATACGGGGCTAGCGGGGTCTATGAGCAGTACTTC; CDR3aa: CARYGASGVYEQYF
d_gene: TRBD1; j_gene: TRBJ1-2; v_gene: TRBV20-1; abundance: few; CDR3nt: TGCAGTGCTAGACCCGGACAGGGGGAAGGCTACACCTTC; CDR3aa: CSARPGQGEGYTF
d_gene: .; j_gene: TRBJ2-7; v_gene: TRBV2; abundance: .; CDR3nt: TGTGCCAGCAGATCCCGACAGTTCTACGAGCAGTACTTC; CDR3aa: CASRSRQFYEQYF
d_gene: TRBD1; j_gene: TRBJ1-3; v_gene: TRBV12-3/TRBV12-4; abundance: few; CDR3nt: TGTGCCAGCAGCCTAACAGGGGGCTCTGGAAACACCATATATTTT; CDR3aa: CASSLTGGSGNTIYF
d_gene: .; j_gene: TRBJ2-2; v_gene: TRBV10-2; abundance: .; CDR3nt: TGCGCCAGCAGTGAGGAAGGAACATCCTTGAGAACCGGGGAGCTGTTTTTT; CDR3aa: CASSEEGTSLRTGELFF
d_gene: TRBD1; j_gene: TRBJ1-3; v_gene: TRBV7-9; abundance: .; CDR3nt: TGTGCCAGCAGCACTTTACAGGGGACGGTCTCTGGAAACACCATATATTTT; CDR3aa: CASSTLQGTVSGNTIYF
d_gene: .; j_gene: TRBJ1-2; v_gene: TRBV28; abundance: .; CDR3nt: TGTGCCAGCTGTCGGGTTTACTATGGCTACACCTTC; CDR3aa: CASCRVYYGYTF
d_gene: .; j_gene: TRBJ2-6; v_gene: TRBV20-1; abundance: .; CDR3nt: TGCAGTGCTAGACTCCACCTAGTACGTTCTGGGGCCAACGTCCTGACTTTC; CDR3aa: CSARLHLVRSGANVLTF
d_gene: .; j_gene: TRBJ1-6; v_gene: TRBV7-8; abundance: .; CDR3nt: TGTGCCAGCAGCGCCCCAGTTAATTCACCCCTCCACTTT; CDR3aa: CASSAPVNSPLHF
d_gene: TRBD1; j_gene: TRBJ2-1; v_gene: TRBV5-5; abundance: .; CDR3nt: TGTGCCAGCAGCTTGGGGACAGGGCCGTACAATGAGCAGTTCTTC; CDR3aa: CASSLGTGPYNEQFF
d_gene: TRBD1; j_gene: TRBJ2-4; v_gene: TRBV5-4; abundance: .; CDR3nt: TGTGCCAGCAGCCCTGGGGACAGGTTAGCCAAAAACATTCAGTACTTC; CDR3aa: CASSPGDRLAKNIQYF
d_gene: .; j_gene: TRBJ1-1; v_gene: TRBV29-1; abundance: many; CDR3nt: TGCAGCGTCAGGGACGGAGACACTGAAGCTTTCTTT; CDR3aa: CSVRDGDTEAFF
d_gene: .; j_gene: TRBJ1-2; v_gene: TRBV6-1; abundance: .; CDR3nt: TGTGCCGCCACAGGGAACTATGGCTACACCTTC; CDR3aa: CAATGNYGYTF
d_gene: .; j_gene: TRBJ1-1; v_gene: TRBV4-1; abundance: few; CDR3nt: TGCGCCAGCAGCCATACAGAGAGTATGAACACTGAAGCTTTCTTT; CDR3aa: CASSHTESMNTEAFF
d_gene: TRBD1; j_gene: TRBJ1-2; v_gene: TRBV18; abundance: few; CDR3nt: TGTGCCAGCTCACCACCGAAAAGGACAGGGTGGGGCTATGGCTACACCTTC; CDR3aa: CASSPPKRTGWGYGYTF
d_gene: .; j_gene: TRBJ1-5; v_gene: TRBV7-9; abundance: .; CDR3nt: TGTGCCAGCAGCTTGGTCGGAGGGAGTGAGGGTGTTCAGCCCCAGCATTTT; CDR3aa: CASSLVGGSEGVQPQHF
d_gene: .; j_gene: TRBJ2-7; v_gene: TRBV3-1; abundance: many; CDR3nt: TGTGCCAGCAGCCAAGAGAAGAGCGAGCAGTACTTC; CDR3aa: CASSQEKSEQYF
d_gene: .; j_gene: TRBJ2-3; v_gene: TRBV7-3; abundance: .; CDR3nt: TGTGCCAGCAGCTCACTACCTGGGGGTGTGGATACGCAGTATTTT; CDR3aa: CASSSLPGGVDTQYF
d_gene: .; j_gene: TRBJ2-5; v_gene: TRBV28; abundance: few; CDR3nt: TGTGCCAGCAGCTCCGGGACAACCTCACTGGAGACCCAGTACTTC; CDR3aa: CASSSGTTSLETQYF
d_gene: TRBD1; j_gene: TRBJ1-5; v_gene: TRBV6-6; abundance: few; CDR3nt: TGTGCCAGCAGTATCGAGAACAGGGGGCTCAATCAGCCCCAGCATTTT; CDR3aa: CASSIENRGLNQPQHF
d_gene: TRBD2; j_gene: TRBJ2-4; v_gene: TRBV5-1; abundance: once; CDR3nt: TGCGCCAGCAAGGGGGAAGCGGGGGAAAACATTCAGTACTTC; CDR3aa: CASKGEAGENIQYF
d_gene: TRBD1; j_gene: TRBJ1-1; v_gene: TRBV28; abundance: .; CDR3nt: TGTGCCAGCAGTCAAATTGAACCGGGACAGGGGGCTGAAGCTTTCTTT; CDR3aa: CASSQIEPGQGAEAFF
d_gene: .; j_gene: TRBJ2-7; v_gene: TRBV7-8; abundance: .; CDR3nt: TGTGCCAGCAGCCCGACTACAGTTACTTACGAGCAGTACTTC; CDR3aa: CASSPTTVTYEQYF
d_gene: .; j_gene: TRBJ2-1; v_gene: TRBV7-9; abundance: .; CDR3nt: TGTGCCAGCAGCTTAGATCGAGTGGGGAGCTCCTACAATGAGCAGTTCTTC; CDR3aa: CASSLDRVGSSYNEQFF
d_gene: .; j_gene: TRBJ1-2; v_gene: TRBV5-1; abundance: few; CDR3nt: TGCGCCAGCAGCTTAGGGGCCTCCTATGGCTACACCTTC; CDR3aa: CASSLGASYGYTF
d_gene: TRBD1; j_gene: TRBJ2-5; v_gene: TRBV7-2; abundance: .; CDR3nt: TGTGCCAGCAGCCAAGACAGGGGGCGATGGGAGACCCAGTACTTC; CDR3aa: CASSQDRGRWETQYF
d_gene: .; j_gene: TRBJ2-5; v_gene: TRBV7-8; abundance: .; CDR3nt: TGTGCCAGCAGCTTAGATAGGGGCCAAGAGACCCAGTACTTC; CDR3aa: CASSLDRGQETQYF
d_gene: .; j_gene: TRBJ2-7; v_gene: TRBV3-1; abundance: many; CDR3nt: TGTGCCAGCAGCCAGCAAGGGGGTTACGAGCAGTACTTC; CDR3aa: CASSQQGGYEQYF
d_gene: .; j_gene: TRBJ1-1; v_gene: TRBV6-2/TRBV6-3; abundance: .; CDR3nt: TGTGCCAGCAGTCCGGGACGCTGGAACACTGAAGCTTTCTTT; CDR3aa: CASSPGRWNTEAFF
d_gene: TRBD2; j_gene: TRBJ2-7; v_gene: TRBV29-1; abundance: .; CDR3nt: TGCAGCGTTGAGCTAGCGGGGGTACCCTACGAGCAGTACTTC; CDR3aa: CSVELAGVPYEQYF
d_gene: .; j_gene: TRBJ2-5; v_gene: TRBV5-1; abundance: .; CDR3nt: TGCGCCAGCAGCGGACTCCTCTACCAAGAGACCCAGTACTTC; CDR3aa: CASSGLLYQETQYF
d_gene: .; j_gene: TRBJ1-2; v_gene: TRBV12-2; abundance: .; CDR3nt: TGTGCAAGGCTAGAGGGGGTGTGGACTTATGGCTACACCTTC; CDR3aa: CARLEGVWTYGYTF
d_gene: .; j_gene: TRBJ2-5; v_gene: TRBV28; abundance: many; CDR3nt: TGTGCCAGCAGTCCCCGAGAGACCCAGTACTTC; CDR3aa: CASSPRETQYF
d_gene: .; j_gene: TRBJ2-1; v_gene: TRBV7-2; abundance: many; CDR3nt: TGTGCCAGCAGCTTAGTGATGTTCTTC; CDR3aa: CASSLVMFF
d_gene: .; j_gene: TRBJ1-2; v_gene: TRBV6-5; abundance: few; CDR3nt: TGTGCCAGCAGTTACTCGAATCAGGACCGCTATGGCTACACCTTC; CDR3aa: CASSYSNQDRYGYTF
d_gene: TRBD1; j_gene: TRBJ2-2; v_gene: TRBV7-2; abundance: many; CDR3nt: TGTGCCAGCAGCCCATCCGGGACAGGGAGAACCGGGGAGCTGTTTTTT; CDR3aa: CASSPSGTGRTGELFF
d_gene: .; j_gene: TRBJ1-4; v_gene: TRBV7-6; abundance: few; CDR3nt: TGTGCCAGCAGCTCATATAGTCTCCCGCTTGAAAAACTGTTTTTT; CDR3aa: CASSSYSLPLEKLFF
d_gene: .; j_gene: TRBJ2-3; v_gene: TRBV11-2; abundance: many; CDR3nt: TGTGCCAGCAGATCTTCGGTCGATACGCAGTATTTT; CDR3aa: CASRSSVDTQYF
d_gene: .; j_gene: TRBJ1-5; v_gene: TRBV20-1; abundance: many; CDR3nt: TGCAGTGCTAGCCTCGGACAGACGAATCAGCCCCAGCATTTT; CDR3aa: CSASLGQTNQPQHF
d_gene: .; j_gene: TRBJ1-1; v_gene: TRBV7-8; abundance: .; CDR3nt: TGTGCCAGCACCCCTAGTTGGGGCACTGAAGCTTTCTTT; CDR3aa: CASTPSWGTEAFF
d_gene: .; j_gene: TRBJ2-3; v_gene: TRBV11-2; abundance: .; CDR3nt: TGTGCCAGCAGGGGGGTCCGGCAGATCACAGATACGCAGTATTTT; CDR3aa: CASRGVRQITDTQYF
d_gene: TRBD1; j_gene: TRBJ1-2; v_gene: TRBV6-5; abundance: few; CDR3nt: TGTGCCAGCAGTTCCGGACAGGGTGGCTATGGCTACACCTTC; CDR3aa: CASSSGQGGYGYTF
d_gene: TRBD1; j_gene: TRBJ1-2; v_gene: TRBV10-3; abundance: .; CDR3nt: TGTGCCATCAGTGTGGGGACAGGGGAGGATGGCTACACCTTC; CDR3aa: CAISVGTGEDGYTF
d_gene: TRBD1; j_gene: TRBJ2-4; v_gene: TRBV12-3/TRBV12-4; abundance: .; CDR3nt: TGTGCCAGCAGCCCGGGACAGGGGGCGACAAACGGAAACATTCAGTACTTC; CDR3aa: CASSPGQGATNGNIQYF
d_gene: .; j_gene: TRBJ2-7; v_gene: TRBV18; abundance: many; CDR3nt: TGTGCCAGCTCACCAACCACAGGGTACGAGCAGTACTTC; CDR3aa: CASSPTTGYEQYF
d_gene: TRBD1; j_gene: TRBJ1-5; v_gene: TRBV28; abundance: .; CDR3nt: TGTGCCAGCAGTTTTACAGGGGGGACCGGTGGTGGCAATCAGCCCCAGCATTTT; CDR3aa: CASSFTGGTGGGNQPQHF
d_gene: .; j_gene: TRBJ2-2; v_gene: TRBV6-1; abundance: .; CDR3nt: TGTGCCAGCAGTCCACCGGCTTACACCGGGGAGCTGTTTTTT; CDR3aa: CASSPPAYTGELFF
d_gene: TRBD1; j_gene: TRBJ1-4; v_gene: TRBV10-3; abundance: few; CDR3nt: TGTGCCATCCAGGGGGCAACTAATGAAAAACTGTTTTTT; CDR3aa: CAIQGATNEKLFF
d_gene: .; j_gene: TRBJ2-3; v_gene: TRBV3-1; abundance: many; CDR3nt: TGTGCCAGCAGCCAAGGTGCGAGCACAGATACGCAGTATTTT; CDR3aa: CASSQGASTDTQYF
d_gene: .; j_gene: TRBJ2-1; v_gene: TRBV20-1; abundance: .; CDR3nt: TGCAGTGCTGTACCTCTTGAGGGGAGTGGGAAGTCCTACAATGAGCAGTTCTTC; CDR3aa: CSAVPLEGSGKSYNEQFF
d_gene: TRBD1; j_gene: TRBJ2-7; v_gene: TRBV25-1; abundance: few; CDR3nt: TGTGCCAGCAGCGTTCAAGGGGACAGACTGCGCGAGCAGTACTTC; CDR3aa: CASSVQGDRLREQYF
d_gene: .; j_gene: TRBJ2-3; v_gene: TRBV6-2/TRBV6-3; abundance: once; CDR3nt: TGTGCCAGTCATCGACAGGTTACAGATACGCAGTATTTT; CDR3aa: CASHRQVTDTQYF
d_gene: .; j_gene: TRBJ1-1; v_gene: TRBV28; abundance: .; CDR3nt: TGTGCCAGCAGTTCCCCCGCCGACCGGATAACTTTCTTT; CDR3aa: CASSSPADRITFF
d_gene: .; j_gene: TRBJ2-1; v_gene: TRBV6-5; abundance: few; CDR3nt: TGTGCCAGCAGTTCCGCACGGAAGGACTACAATGAGCAGTTCTTC; CDR3aa: CASSSARKDYNEQFF
d_gene: .; j_gene: TRBJ1-1; v_gene: TRBV21-1; abundance: .; CDR3nt: TGTGCCAGCTCCGGGACAGGGAGGGGGAACACCGAAGCTTTCTTT; CDR3aa: CASSGTGRGNTEAFF